The 27 T cell receptor beta chains below were found in one sample sequenced in a study of response to subunit inactivated influenza vaccine. Via MiXCR, TCRdb re-called the RT-PCR reads, giving one row per CDR3 protein. This sample yields about 780,000 distinct CDR3 sequences, of which around 20% are seen a single time; approximately 10% belongs to the top ten. Sequencing was performed on PBMCs from blood, taken 5 days after vaccination. Receptors originate from a man aged 45-65 years who received an inactivated influenza vaccine.

This clonotype came up a few times. V is TRBV29-1 and J is TRBJ1-1; 7 nucleotides match TRBD1. In germline, CDR1 is SQVTM, CDR2 ANQGSEA. There are 15 residues in the CDR3. J lost 1 base, V lost 5 bases, and 10 bases had no gene match. The CDR3 sequence: CSVRWEGGGNTEAFF. CDR3 nucleotides: TGCAGCGTTCGGTGGGAAGGGGGCGGGAACACTGAAGCTTTCTTT.

V usage is TRBV5-1 and J usage is TRBJ2-7, with D perhaps TRBD1 or TRBD2 (5 bases each). V lost 0 bases and J 7 bases, leaving 17 bases between the germline ends. The CDR3 spans 15 residues. Germline V gives CDR1 SGHRS, CDR2 YFSETQ. CDR3 nucleotides: TGCGCCAGCAGCTTGGTGTCAGGGAGTCTGGAAGAGCAGTACTTC. Its protein product is CASSLVSGSLEEQYF.

In its sample, this clonotype was seen once. The V and J genes are TRBV28 and TRBJ2-7, with D unresolved. Per the germline V gene, CDR1 is MDHEN and CDR2 is SYDVKM. The CDR3 spans 13 residues. Trimming removed 6 bases from V and 0 bases from J, with 9 bases in between. This chain's CDR3 is CASRDGNSYEQYF. CDR3 DNA: TGTGCCAGCAGGGACGGTAACTCCTACGAGCAGTACTTC.

This clonotype was detected once. The chain recombines TRBV4-2 with TRBJ2-2; 8 bases are a match to TRBD2. Losses at the gene ends were 8 bases for V and 5 bases for J; bases not matched to a gene: 7. The CDR3 extends over 14 amino acids. The germline V gene has CDR1 LGHNA and CDR2 YNFKEQ. The CDR3 spells CASVGGGKTGELFF. CDR3 DNA sequence: TGTGCCAGCGTCGGCGGGGGGAAAACCGGGGAGCTGTTTTTT.

This clonotype was counted only a few times. The gene calls are TRBV12-3 or TRBV12-4 and TRBJ2-3, with a tentative D call TRBD1 (6 bases). There are 15 residues in the CDR3. The ends were cut back, 7 bases at V and 2 bases at J, with 16 bases in the middle. The CDR3: CASIRAGENTDTQYF. As DNA, the CDR3 is TGTGCCAGCATCAGAGCAGGGGAAAACACAGATACGCAGTATTTT.

This chain joins TRBV4-3 and TRBJ2-7; 7 nucleotides agree with TRBD2. V lost 5 bases, J lost 5 bases, and 12 bases stayed unmatched. The CDR3 covers 15 residues. The germline V gene encodes CDR1 LGHNA and CDR2 YSLEER. This CDR3 is CASSAFTGAGHEQYF. CDR3 sequence (DNA): TGCGCCAGCAGCGCATTTACAGGAGCGGGGCACGAGCAGTACTTC.

This clonotype appeared a few times. The rearrangement links TRBV20-1 to TRBJ2-4, with D possibly TRBD2 on 5 matching bases. Germline V CDR1 and CDR2: DFQATT, SNEGSKA (reference sequence). CDR3 length: 12 residues. Trimming cost V 1 base and J 9 bases, with 10 bases left between them. The CDR3 is CSARVEGGIQYF. CDR3 nucleotide sequence: TGCAGTGCTAGAGTTGAAGGAGGCATTCAGTACTTC.

The chain couples TRBV24-1 to TRBJ2-3, with 7 bases that match TRBD1. Germline V CDR1 and CDR2: KGHDR, SFDVKD. V shed 5 bases and J 1 base; nucleotides not matched to a gene: 5. The CDR3 sequence is 15 residues long. The CDR3 region is CATSGGQGGTDTQYF. In DNA, the CDR3 is TGTGCCACCAGTGGAGGCCAGGGGGGCACAGATACGCAGTATTTT.

V gene TRBV4-1 combines with J gene TRBJ1-3, with TRBD1 as a possible D gene (6 bases). The V gene lost 1 base and the J gene lost 0 bases, with 13 bases spanning the gap. This CDR3 has 17 residues. CDR1 is MGHRA and CDR2 is YSYEKL in the germline V gene. CDR3: CASSQVTGDYSGNTIYF. In nucleotides, the CDR3 is TGCGCCAGCAGCCAAGTGACAGGAGACTACTCTGGAAACACCATATATTTT.

The table lists this clonotype with a few counts. This chain connects TRBV11-1 to TRBJ2-1; 14 bases fit TRBD2. Germline-derived CDR1 and CDR2 are SGHAT and FQDESV (reference sequence). This CDR3 contains 15 residues. Trimming took 3 bases from V and 9 from J; bases not matched to a gene: 4. CDR3 loop: CASSLGTSGSGEQFF. The DNA for the CDR3 is TGTGCCAGCAGCTTGGGGACTAGCGGGAGTGGTGAGCAGTTCTTC.

The V and J genes are TRBV11-2 and TRBJ2-3; 9 positions agree with TRBD2. V gave up 4 bases and J gave up 3 bases; unmatched junction bases: 5. The V gene's germline CDR1 is SGHAT and CDR2 FQNNGV. The length of the CDR3 is 15 residues. DNA for the CDR3: TGTGCCAGCAGCTATGAGAGCGGGAGGACAGATACGCAGTATTTT. This sequence encodes CASSYESGRTDTQYF.

This clonotype was counted a few times. The genes are TRBV7-2 and TRBJ1-5; D might be TRBD1 (5 bases). This CDR3 is built from 16 residues. V dropped 1 base and J dropped 1 base, with 11 bases sitting between them. Germline V CDR1 and CDR2: SGHTA, FQGNSA. Here the CDR3 reads CASSLGRAGSNQPQHF. In nucleotides, the CDR3 is TGTGCCAGCAGCTTAGGGCGGGCAGGGAGCAATCAGCCCCAGCATTTT.

This clonotype appeared a few times. DNA of the CDR3: TGTGCCAGCAGCTTACCGATCGGACTAGCGGGATCCTACGAGCAGTACTTC. It encodes CASSLPIGLAGSYEQYF. The gene calls are TRBV7-9 and TRBJ2-7, with 12 bases aligning to TRBD2. J gave up 1 base and V 2 bases, and 6 bases lay outside the gene matches. Germline V gene sequence: CDR1 SEHNR, CDR2 FQNEAQ (reference sequence). This CDR3 contains 17 residues.

This chain links TRBV11-2 with TRBJ2-1, with D possibly TRBD2 on 6 matching bases. V lost 0 bases to trimming and J lost 6 bases, with 18 bases between them. The length of the CDR3 is 17 residues. Germline loops: CDR1 SGHAT, CDR2 FQNNGV. The CDR3 DNA reads TGTGCCAGCAGCTTAGAGTCGGCGGGACCCTCCACCAATGAGCAGTTCTTC. This gives the protein CASSLESAGPSTNEQFF.

This clonotype was detected only a few times. The chain has TRBV4-1 and TRBJ2-1; the match to TRBD2 covers 8 bases. The CDR3 covers 16 residues. V gave up 1 base and J gave up 0 bases; unmatched junction bases: 2. From germline, CDR1 is MGHRA and CDR2 YSYEKL. CDR3 DNA: TGCGCCAGCAGCCAAGGGCTAGCGGGCTCCTACAATGAGCAGTTCTTC. The encoded protein is CASSQGLAGSYNEQFF.

CDR3 in amino acids: CASSPGQGTTEAFF. The CDR3 DNA is TGCGCCAGCAGCCCGGGACAGGGGACCACTGAAGCTTTCTTT. The chain is built from TRBV5-1 and TRBJ1-1; 10 positions match TRBD1. Losses at the gene ends were 4 bases for V and 4 bases for J; bases not matched to a gene: 4. Germline V CDR1 and CDR2: SGHRS, YFSETQ. The CDR3 extends over 14 amino acids. Looking up the rest from reference TRBV5-1 and TRBJ1-1 gives the full variable domain: KAGVTQTPRYLIKTRGQQVTLSCSPISGHRSVSWYQQTPGQGLQFLFEYFSETQRNKGNFPGRFSGRQFSNSRSEMNVSTLELGDSALYLCASSPGQGTTEAFFGQGTRLTVV.

This clonotype was seen at least ten times. The V call is TRBV10-3, the J call TRBJ2-2; D call uncertain. This CDR3 has 13 amino acids. CDR1 and CDR2 (germline): ENHRY, SYGVKD. The V end lost 4 bases, the J end lost 2 bases, and 5 bases lay between the germline ends. CDR3 loop: CAISGGNTGELFF. The CDR3 nucleotides read TGTGCCATCAGTGGTGGAAACACCGGGGAGCTGTTTTTT.

V gene TRBV28 combines with J gene TRBJ1-5, with D unclear. Trimming pared 1 base from V and 3 bases from J, leaving 10 bases between. CDR1 and CDR2 from the germline V gene are MDHEN and SYDVKM. The CDR3 extends over 15 amino acids. This chain's CDR3 is CASSLFLNVNQPQHF. CDR3 DNA sequence: TGTGCCAGCAGTTTATTTCTTAATGTCAATCAGCCCCAGCATTTT.

The V and J genes are TRBV20-1 and TRBJ2-5; D uncertain. Trimming pared 2 bases from V and 3 bases from J, leaving 10 bases between. The CDR3 is made up of 13 amino acids. Germline V gene data show CDR1 as DFQATT and CDR2 as SNEGSKA (reference sequence). The CDR3 protein is CSARPQREETQYF. For the CDR3, the DNA is TGCAGTGCTAGACCCCAAAGAGAAGAGACCCAGTACTTC.

The chain couples TRBV6-1 to TRBJ2-2; D gene uncertain. The CDR3 extends over 14 amino acids. Germline V gene sequence: CDR1 MNHNS, CDR2 SASEGT. Between the trimmed V and J ends, which lost 6 bases and 3 bases, there was a span of 11 bases. The CDR3 region has the DNA TGTGCCAGCAGGATTGGGGTAGACACCGGGGAGCTGTTTTTT. Protein: CASRIGVDTGELFF.

This clonotype was observed a few times. The rearrangement joins TRBV11-2 to TRBJ2-5; D may be TRBD2 (5 bases). Trimming pared 6 bases from V and 4 bases from J, leaving 15 bases between. The CDR3 spans 14 residues. Germline lookup yields CDR1 SGHAT and CDR2 FQNNGV. CDR3 region: CASSPLGVGETQYF. The CDR3 region has the DNA TGTGCCAGCAGTCCTCTGGGAGTAGGAGAGACCCAGTACTTC.

This clonotype appeared a few times. J is TRBJ2-7 and V is TRBV25-1; D is perhaps TRBD1 or TRBD2 (5 bases each). Deletions cut 10 bases from V and 3 bases from J, with 16 bases between. This CDR3 comprises 13 residues. The germline gives CDR1 MGHDK, CDR2 SYGVNS. Here the CDR3 DNA reads TGTGCCACCTCCGGGACGGACGTCTACGAGCAGTACTTC. Residues: CATSGTDVYEQYF.

The V gene is TRBV10-3, the J gene TRBJ2-7; TRBD2 matches 8 bases. The trim removed 8 bases at V and 4 bases at J, leaving 10 bases unmatched. This CDR3 has 14 residues. Germline V lookup: CDR1 ENHRY, CDR2 SYGVKD. The CDR3, as DNA: TGTGCCATCTCCAGCGGGAGTAGCGGGTACGAGCAGTACTTC. Protein product: CAISSGSSGYEQYF.

This clonotype has a count of ten or more. The rearrangement joins TRBV7-8 to TRBJ2-1, with 14 bases lining up with TRBD2. The length of the CDR3 is 15 residues. Germline lookup yields CDR1 SGHVS and CDR2 FQNEAQ. V lost 5 bases, J lost 9 bases, and 6 bases stayed unmatched. CDR3 nucleotides: TGTGCCAGCAGCCCGGGGGGACTAGCGGGAGTTGAGCAGTTCTTC. Protein sequence: CASSPGGLAGVEQFF. The variable domain in full, completed from reference TRBV7-8 and TRBJ2-1, reads GAGVSQSPRYKVAKRGQDVALRCDPISGHVSLFWYQQALGQGPEFLTYFQNEAQLDKSGLPSDRFFAERPEGSVSTLKIQRTQQEDSAVYLCASSPGGLAGVEQFFGPGTRLTVL.

This clonotype turned up a few times. This sequence joins TRBV20-1 and TRBJ1-6; D is unclear. The CDR3 runs 13 residues. CDR1 and CDR2 from the germline V gene are DFQATT and SNEGSKA (reference sequence). V lost 3 bases, J lost 0 bases, and 3 bases lay in between. DNA for the CDR3: TGCAGTGCTAGCCTCTCCTATAATTCACCCCTCCACTTT. It codes for CSASLSYNSPLHF.

The chain recombines TRBV12-3 or TRBV12-4 with TRBJ2-7; 9 bases match TRBD1. This CDR3 spans 14 amino acids. J lost 4 bases, V lost 3 bases, and 4 bases had no gene match. CDR3 region: CASSLGQGKYEQYF. CDR3 DNA: TGTGCCAGCAGTTTGGGACAGGGAAAGTACGAGCAGTACTTC.

The chain carries TRBV2 and TRBJ2-2; the match to TRBD2 covers 7 bases. CDR3 length: 15 residues. Germline assignment: CDR1 SNHLY and CDR2 FYNNEI. The V segment lost 7 bases and the J segment 4 bases; nucleotides outside the gene matches: 9. In DNA, the CDR3 is TGTGCCAGCACCGAGAGCGGGGCATTCACCGGGGAGCTGTTTTTT. Its protein is CASTESGAFTGELFF.